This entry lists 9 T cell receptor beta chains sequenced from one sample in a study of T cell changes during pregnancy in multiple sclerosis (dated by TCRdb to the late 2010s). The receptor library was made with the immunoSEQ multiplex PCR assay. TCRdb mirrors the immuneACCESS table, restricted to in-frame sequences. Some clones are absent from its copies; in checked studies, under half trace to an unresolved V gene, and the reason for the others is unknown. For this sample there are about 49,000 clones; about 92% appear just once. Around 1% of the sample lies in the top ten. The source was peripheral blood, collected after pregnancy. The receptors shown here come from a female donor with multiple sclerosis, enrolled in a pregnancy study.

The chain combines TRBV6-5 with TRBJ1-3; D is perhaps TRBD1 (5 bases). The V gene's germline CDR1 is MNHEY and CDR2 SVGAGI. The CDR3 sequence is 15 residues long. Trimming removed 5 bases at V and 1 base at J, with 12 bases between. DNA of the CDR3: TGTGCCAGCAGTCCCAGGGTAGGGTCTGGAAACACCATATATTTT. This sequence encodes CASSPRVGSGNTIYF.

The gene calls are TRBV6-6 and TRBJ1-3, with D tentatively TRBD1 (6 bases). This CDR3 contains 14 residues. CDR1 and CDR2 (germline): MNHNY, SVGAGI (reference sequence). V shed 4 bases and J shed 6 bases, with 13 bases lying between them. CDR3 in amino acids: CASSSWGRANTIYF. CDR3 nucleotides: TGTGCCAGCAGTTCCTGGGGGCGAGCAAACACCATATATTTT.

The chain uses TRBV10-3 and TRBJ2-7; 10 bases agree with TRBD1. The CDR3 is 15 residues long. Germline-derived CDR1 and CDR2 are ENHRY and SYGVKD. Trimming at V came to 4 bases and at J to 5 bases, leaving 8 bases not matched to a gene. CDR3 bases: TGTGCCATCAGTGGACCGACAGGGGGCGGAAACGAGCAGTACTTC. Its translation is CAISGPTGGGNEQYF.

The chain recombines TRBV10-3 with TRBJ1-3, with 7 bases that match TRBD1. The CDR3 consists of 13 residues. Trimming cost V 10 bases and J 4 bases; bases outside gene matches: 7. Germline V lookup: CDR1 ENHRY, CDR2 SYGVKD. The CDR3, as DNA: TGTGCCAGTGGACAGGTGGACGGAAACACCATATATTTT. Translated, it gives CASGQVDGNTIYF.

The chain's CDR3 is CASSPQGARTEAFF. Here the CDR3 DNA reads TGCGCCAGCAGCCCGCAGGGGGCGCGCACTGAAGCTTTCTTT. The V call is TRBV4-3, the J call TRBJ1-1, with TRBD1 matching 8 bases. The CDR3 has 14 amino acids. Trimming removed 4 bases from V and 4 bases from J; junction bases left unmatched: 5. Germline V gene lookup returns CDR1 LGHNA and CDR2 YSLEER.

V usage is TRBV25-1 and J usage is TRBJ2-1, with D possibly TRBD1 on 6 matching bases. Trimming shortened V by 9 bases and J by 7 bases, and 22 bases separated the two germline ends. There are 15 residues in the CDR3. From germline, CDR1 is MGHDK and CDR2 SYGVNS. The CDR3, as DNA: TGTGCCAGTAGGGGCGGACAGACCTTAATTAATGAGCAGTTCTTC. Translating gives CASRGGQTLINEQFF.

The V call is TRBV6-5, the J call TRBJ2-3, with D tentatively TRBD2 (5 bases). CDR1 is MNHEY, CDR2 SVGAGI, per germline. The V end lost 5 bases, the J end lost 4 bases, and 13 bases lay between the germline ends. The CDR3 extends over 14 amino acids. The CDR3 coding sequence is TGTGCCAGCAGTGACGTAACGAGGGCAGATACGCAGTATTTT. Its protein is CASSDVTRADTQYF.

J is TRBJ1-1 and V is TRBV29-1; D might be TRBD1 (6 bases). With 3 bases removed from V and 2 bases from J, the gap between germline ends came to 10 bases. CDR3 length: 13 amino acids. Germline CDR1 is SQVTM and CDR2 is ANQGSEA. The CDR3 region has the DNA TGCAGCGTTGACCGGGGGGCAAACACTGAAGCTTTCTTT. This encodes CSVDRGANTEAFF.

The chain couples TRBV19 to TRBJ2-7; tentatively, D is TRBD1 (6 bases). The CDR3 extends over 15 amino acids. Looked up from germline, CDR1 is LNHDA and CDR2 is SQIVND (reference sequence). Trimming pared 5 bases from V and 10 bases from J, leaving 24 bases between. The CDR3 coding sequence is TGTGCCAGTAGTCCCGCTCTGACAGGCCTCACTGTTCAGTACTTC. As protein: CASSPALTGLTVQYF.